A selection of T cell receptor beta chains follows, all from one sample in a study of shared clonotypes between healthy human individuals. Assay: immunoSEQ multiplex PCR; the TCRdb copy retains only in-frame clones and omits some. Of millions of clones listed, roughly 94% are singletons. The sample was naive CD8+ T cells sorted from blood. The origin of the receptors is a young man in good health. Both conserved end residues are part of each CDR3. Each record gives: J gene, V gene, D gene, CDR3 length, clone size, CDR3 DNA, CDR3 protein. The D gene is left open where the match is weak. Rows give clone size only sometimes, using once, few, many, or a class for an expanded clone.

>TRBJ1-1|TRBV28|.|13|once
TGTGCCAGCAGGCTCGAGATGAACACTGAAGCTTTCTTT
CASRLEMNTEAFF
>TRBJ1-5|TRBV6-1|.|14|.
TGTGCCAGCAGTGAATACCCGGGGAATCAGCCCCAGCATTTT
CASSEYPGNQPQHF
>TRBJ1-2|TRBV27|.|15|once
TGTGCCAGCAGTCACAACAGGGTTGGGGACTATGGCTACACCTTC
CASSHNRVGDYGYTF
>TRBJ2-1|TRBV19|.|14|.
TGTGCCAGTAGTATAGGGAGCGCCTACAATGAGCAGTTCTTC
CASSIGSAYNEQFF
>TRBJ2-1|TRBV5-1|TRBD1|13|.
TGCGCCAGCAGCGTCACAGGGGCGGGTGAGCAGTTCTTC
CASSVTGAGEQFF
>TRBJ2-7|TRBV7-9|.|12|.
TGTGCCAGCAGCCAGGGGCCCTACGAGCAGTACTTC
CASSQGPYEQYF
>TRBJ2-7|TRBV4-1|.|13|.
TGCGCCAGCAGCCCGATTGCGGCCCACGAGCAGTACTTC
CASSPIAAHEQYF
>TRBJ1-1|TRBV18|.|15|once
TGTGCCAGCTCACCTTATAAGGGGGAAGACACTGAAGCTTTCTTT
CASSPYKGEDTEAFF
>TRBJ2-7|TRBV7-2|TRBD1|16|.
TGTGCCAGCAGCTTAGTTGGGACAGGGGTTGACTACGAGCAGTACTTC
CASSLVGTGVDYEQYF
>TRBJ2-1|TRBV11-3|TRBD2|15|.
TGTGCCAGCAGCCGACCCGGGACTAGCGGGGATGAGCAGTTCTTC
CASSRPGTSGDEQFF
>TRBJ2-7|TRBV27|.|14|.
TGTGCCAGCAGTTTAGGGTACGGGGGTCAAAAGCAGTACTTC
CASSLGYGGQKQYF
>TRBJ2-1|TRBV28|.|16|.
TGTGCCAGCAGCTCGCCGGGGGAACTCTCCTACAATGAGCAGTTCTTC
CASSSPGELSYNEQFF
>TRBJ2-7|TRBV6-1|TRBD1|15|.
TGTGCCAGCAGTGAAGGGGACAGACAATCCTACGAGCAGTACTTC
CASSEGDRQSYEQYF